This TCR beta chain emerged from a study of T cell responses to AZD1222 COVID-19 vaccine (dated by TCRdb to the early 2020s). Background on the whole study: AZD1222 recipients whose second dose came at about 4 weeks and those whose second dose came at about 12 weeks were combined into one group, since spike-specific TCR depth and breadth did not differ between the two schedules. TCR sequencing covered more than 230 trial participants: nearly 210 given two doses of AZD1222 and 26 given two doses of MenACWY control vaccine. Trial participants were enrolled by age into 18-55, 56-69 and 70-plus year subgroups, with about 150, 28 and 57 TCR-sequenced participants respectively. Study-wide conclusions, independent of this receptor: The 56-69-year group was small, and its depth increase did not reach significance, likely because of low power. Because no samples from the day 14 peak response were available, repertoires could be characterized only after the peak T cell response. Conclusions about previously exposed vaccinees are limited, since just five or six AZD1222 recipients were seropositive for SARS-CoV-2 at baseline. Participants were mostly white British, with more females than males. The authors suggested clonal diversity may have been underestimated. Nearly half of unique spike-specific TCRs reportedly recognized epitopes outside regions mutated in the B.1.351 and B.1.1.7 variants. Vaccine-associated CD4 TCRs spanned the whole spike protein, with dominant responses in regions 160-218 and 743-854. Spike-specific TCR breadth and depth rose significantly after two AZD1222 doses compared with day 0 and with MenACWY recipients.

What this sample's time point label stands for: baseline before first vaccination. Samples from vaccinated people were obtained from the UK trials COV001 and COV002, which included a single-blind randomized controlled phase 2/3 trial of AZD1222 (ChAdOx1 nCoV-19) in healthy adults. For TCRbeta chain sequencing, PBMC samples were collected from trial participants at day 0 and at day 28 after the second dose. Turning to this clone: The antigen this receptor binds is unknown. Within one base of it there is no much larger clone, and no base qualities were kept.

The CDR3 regions of human TCRbeta chains were analyzed by immunosequencing. The authors' pipeline ran thus. Repertoire TCRs were checked for matches against a reference library of SARS-CoV-2-specific TCRs that had been generated using the MIRA antigen-specificity platform. Breadth meant the fraction of unique TCRs that were SARS-CoV-2-associated, whereas depth meant the fraction of total T cells that were SARS-CoV-2-associated. Using the MIRA data, each spike-specific TCR was mapped to the spike region that the TCR reacts to and placed in a CD4 or CD8 class. Log10-transformed breadth and depth values were compared by one-way ANOVA with Sidak's multiple comparisons tests. Held by TCRdb, this immuneACCESS table contains in-frame sequences only and omits some clones. Under half of the omission traces to an unresolved V gene where checked; the cause of the rest is unknown. D and trimming come from the DNA, and the V and J calls and clone size come from that table. The sample has 150,000 to 200,000 clones on record, around 90% of them singletons. Approximately 1.6% of the sample is in the top ten clones.

The germline V and J ends show losses of 5 bases and 6 bases respectively, and no gene match explains 11 bases of the junction. The CDR3 has 15 amino acids, counting the end cysteine and phenylalanine. The kept DNA is CDR3 alone, 45 bases in frame from the first base. CDR1 and CDR2 (LNHNV, YYDKDF) derive from the germline V gene (reference sequence). The sample consisted of peripheral blood, taken on day 0 of AZD1222 vaccination. This TCR came from an adult in good health. The chain is encoded by TRBV15 joined to TRBJ2-3; TRBD2 lines up with 7 middle nucleotides. The nucleotide sequence is given as TGTGCCACCAGCTGGGGAGGGCCGAGGGAGGATACGCAGTATTTT. Its protein product is CATSWGGPREDTQYF.